This T cell receptor beta chain is from a study of blood T cell repertoires in COVID-19. The CDR3 contains 16 residues. Trimming at V came to 3 bases and at J to 6 bases, leaving 13 bases not matched to a gene. Germline V gene data show CDR1 as GTSNPN and CDR2 as SVGIG (reference sequence). Points on this clone: The same CDR3 can be traced to other DNA sequences in this sample.

The protocol was immunoSEQ multiplex PCR, while the TCRdb copy is restricted to in-frame clones and leaves out a portion. The sample has about 320,000 clones, about nine tenths seen once. This receptor was taken from a man in his sixties who had recovered from COVID-19. The chain carries TRBV30 and TRBJ2-2, with 7 nucleotides matching TRBD1. Sequencing used PBMCs or T cells enriched from blood (not recorded which). CDR3 coding DNA: TGTGCCTGGAGGACGCCGGGACAGACACCTGCCGGGGAGCTGTTTTTT. It translates to CAWRTPGQTPAGELFF.